A selection of T cell receptor beta chains follows, all from one sample in a study of CD8 T cells in Susac syndrome. TCRdb called the immunoSEQ multiplex PCR reads again in MiXCR, with one record for every CDR3 protein. The table records 150,000 to 200,000 distinct CDR3 sequences, approximately 95% of them present only once. Sequenced sample: CD4+ T cells from PBMCs. The receptor set was obtained from a human donor with multiple sclerosis. The CDR3 runs from the conserved cysteine through the conserved F or W. D genes are given only for firm matches. Some rows mark clone size as missing; the rest say once, few, many or name a class of expanded clone.

>NA|TRBJ2-3|NA|TRBV20-1
CSAREAGVADTQYF
TGCAGTGCCCGGGAGGCAGGGGTGGCTGATACGCAGTATTTT
>NA|TRBJ2-3|TRBD2|TRBV20-1
CSALAASTDTQYF
TGCAGTGCTCTAGCGGCTAGCACAGATACGCAGTATTTT
>NA|TRBJ2-6|NA|TRBV5-1
CASSLAPSTSGANVLTF
TGCGCCAGCAGCTTGGCTCCATCTACCTCTGGGGCCAACGTCCTGACTTTC
>once|TRBJ2-6|NA|TRBV12-3/TRBV12-4
CASSPTSARGANVLTF
TGTGCCAGCAGCCCCACCAGCGCACGTGGGGCCAACGTCCTGACTTTC
>NA|TRBJ1-6|NA|TRBV4-3
CASSQEGTTNSPLHF
TGCGCCAGCAGCCAAGAAGGGACAACAAATTCACCCCTCCACTTT
>NA|TRBJ1-2|NA|TRBV12-3/TRBV12-4
CASSLNGYTF
TGTGCCAGCAGTTTAAATGGCTACACCTTC
>NA|TRBJ2-7|NA|TRBV15
CATSRDRRGGYEQYF
TGTGCCACCAGCAGAGACAGGCGGGGAGGATACGAGCAGTACTTC
>NA|TRBJ2-3|NA|TRBV7-9
CAGGQASTDTQYF
TGTGCGGGGGGACAAGCTAGCACAGATACGCAGTATTTT
>NA|TRBJ2-7|NA|TRBV15
CATSREINSAADLYF
TGTGCCACCAGCAGAGAGATTAACAGCGCCGCGGACCTGTACTTC
>few|TRBJ2-1|NA|TRBV7-2
CASSLDRVNEQFF
TGTGCCAGCAGCTTAGACCGCGTTAATGAGCAGTTCTTC
>once|TRBJ1-1|NA|TRBV29-1
CSVEDRRGLLNTEAFF
TGCAGCGTTGAAGATCGCCGAGGACTCCTGAACACTGAAGCTTTCTTT
>NA|TRBJ1-2|NA|TRBV7-9
CASSLGDNLNYGYTF
TGTGCCAGCAGCTTAGGGGACAACTTAAACTATGGCTACACCTTC
>NA|TRBJ2-6|NA|TRBV12-3/TRBV12-4
CASSHSSGANVLTF
TGTGCCAGCAGCCACAGCTCTGGGGCCAACGTCCTGACTTTC
>NA|TRBJ1-2|TRBD1|TRBV9
CASSVDGTGVGYTF
TGTGCCAGCAGCGTAGATGGGACAGGGGTCGGCTACACCTTC
>NA|TRBJ2-2|NA|TRBV2
CASSGGGVGTGELFF
TGTGCCAGCAGTGGTGGGGGAGTAGGCACCGGGGAGCTGTTTTTT
>NA|TRBJ1-1|NA|TRBV30
CAWSVLRVGTEAFF
TGTGCCTGGAGTGTATTGAGGGTAGGAACTGAAGCTTTCTTT
>NA|TRBJ1-2|NA|TRBV9
CASSVDHRVDGYTF
TGTGCCAGCAGCGTAGATCACAGGGTGGATGGCTACACCTTC
>NA|TRBJ2-7|NA|TRBV3-1
CASSQGRDAEQYF
TGTGCCAGCAGCCAAGGCAGGGATGCCGAGCAGTACTTC
>NA|TRBJ2-1|TRBD2|TRBV28
CASSRLAGDTNEQFF
TGTGCCAGCAGTCGACTAGCGGGGGACACCAATGAGCAGTTCTTC
>NA|TRBJ2-3|NA|TRBV6-1
CATTLGELEADTQYF
TGTGCCACCACCCTGGGGGAGTTAGAGGCGGATACGCAGTATTTT
>NA|TRBJ1-2|TRBD1|TRBV30
CASLTGGYGYTF
TGTGCCTCCCTCACAGGGGGCTATGGCTACACCTTC
>NA|TRBJ1-5|NA|TRBV20-1
CSASRAGNQPQHF
TGCAGTGCTAGTAGGGCAGGGAATCAGCCCCAGCATTTT
>NA|TRBJ2-7|NA|TRBV29-1
CSVRVGTDPGYEQYF
TGCAGCGTCCGGGTAGGGACGGATCCTGGGTACGAGCAGTACTTC
>NA|TRBJ2-7|NA|TRBV19
CASSPGNTYEQYF
TGTGCCAGTAGTCCCGGGAATACCTACGAGCAGTACTTC
>NA|TRBJ2-7|NA|TRBV5-1
CASSQQGPGPYEQYF
TGCGCCAGCAGCCAACAGGGTCCTGGCCCCTACGAGCAGTACTTC
>NA|TRBJ2-1|NA|TRBV15
CATSRDPNEQFF
TGTGCCACCAGCAGAGATCCCAATGAGCAGTTCTTC
>NA|TRBJ1-2|NA|TRBV12-3/TRBV12-4
CASRKTGGNYGYTF
TGTGCCAGCAGGAAGACAGGAGGGAACTATGGCTACACCTTC
>NA|TRBJ2-7|NA|TRBV29-1
CSVHEGRYEQYF
TGCAGCGTCCATGAAGGGCGCTACGAGCAGTACTTC
>NA|TRBJ1-1|NA|TRBV6-6
CASSLKGVPTEAFF
TGTGCCAGCAGTTTGAAGGGGGTCCCAACTGAAGCTTTCTTT
>NA|TRBJ1-2|NA|TRBV9
CASSVVQGLHYGYTF
TGTGCCAGCAGCGTAGTTCAGGGGCTCCACTATGGCTACACCTTC
>NA|TRBJ2-1|TRBD2|TRBV6-1
CASSTDSGGAYNEQFF
TGTGCCAGCAGTACAGACAGCGGGGGGGCTTACAATGAGCAGTTCTTC
>NA|TRBJ1-2|NA|TRBV30
CAWRVKTTGWHGYTF
TGTGCCTGGAGAGTAAAAACAACAGGGTGGCATGGCTACACCTTC
>NA|TRBJ2-3|TRBD2|TRBV9
CASSATSASSTDTQYF
TGTGCCAGCAGCGCGACTAGCGCCTCTAGCACAGATACGCAGTATTTT
>NA|TRBJ2-1|NA|TRBV2
CASSRGTGIEFF
TGTGCCAGCAGTAGGGGTACAGGGATCGAGTTCTTC
>NA|TRBJ2-3|TRBD2|TRBV20-1
CSARFLAGLTDTQYF
TGCAGTGCTCGTTTCCTAGCGGGACTCACAGATACGCAGTATTTT
>NA|TRBJ1-5|NA|TRBV27
CASNRAGQAYQPQHF
TGTGCCAGCAACAGGGCCGGACAAGCATATCAGCCCCAGCATTTT
>NA|TRBJ2-1|TRBD2|TRBV20-1
CSAHLGGGYNEQFF
TGCAGTGCCCACTTGGGGGGGGGTTACAATGAGCAGTTCTTC
>NA|TRBJ2-3|NA|TRBV28
CASSFSTVSTDTQYF
TGTGCCAGCAGTTTCTCCACAGTGAGTACAGATACGCAGTATTTT
>NA|TRBJ2-7|NA|TRBV15
CATSRGGTISSYEQYF
TGTGCCACCAGCAGAGGCGGGACAATCTCTTCCTACGAGCAGTACTTC
>once|TRBJ2-1|TRBD1|TRBV20-1
CSAPRTGVNEQFF
TGCAGTGCTCCCAGGACAGGAGTCAATGAGCAGTTCTTC
>NA|TRBJ1-3|NA|TRBV3-1
CASSPRSGNTIYF
TGTGCCAGCAGCCCGCGCTCTGGAAACACCATATATTTT
>once|TRBJ2-1|NA|TRBV9
CASSVEGYVYNEQFF
TGTGCCAGCAGCGTAGAGGGTTATGTCTACAATGAGCAGTTCTTC
>NA|TRBJ2-3|NA|TRBV9
CASSVPGGPDTQYF
TGTGCCAGCAGCGTACCGGGGGGCCCAGATACGCAGTATTTT
>NA|TRBJ1-1|NA|TRBV29-1
CSVARELKPEMNTEAFF
TGCAGCGTTGCAAGAGAGCTCAAACCTGAGATGAACACTGAAGCTTTCTTT
>NA|TRBJ2-2|TRBD2|TRBV20-1
CSARDPRGGNTGELFF
TGCAGTGCTAGAGATCCGCGGGGGGGCAACACCGGGGAGCTGTTTTTT
>NA|TRBJ1-6|NA|TRBV7-9
CASRPGTRGSPLHF
TGTGCCAGCAGACCAGGGACCAGGGGTTCACCCCTCCACTTT
>NA|TRBJ2-7|NA|TRBV21-1
CASTKRSSYEQYF
TGTGCCAGCACCAAGCGGAGCTCCTACGAGCAGTACTTC
>NA|TRBJ1-2|NA|TRBV20-1
CSASGGQVGNNYGYTF
TGCAGTGCTAGTGGGGGTCAAGTCGGGAATAACTATGGCTACACCTTC
>NA|TRBJ2-3|NA|TRBV9
CASSAIIGGTQYF
TGTGCCAGCAGCGCCATCATCGGCGGTACGCAGTATTTT
>NA|TRBJ2-5|NA|TRBV30
CAWSVLGARETQYF
TGTGCCTGGAGTGTCTTGGGGGCGCGTGAGACCCAGTACTTC
>NA|TRBJ1-6|TRBD1|TRBV20-1
CSASAGTANSPLHF
TGCAGTGCTAGTGCGGGGACAGCCAATTCACCCCTCCACTTT
>NA|TRBJ1-3|NA|TRBV7-2
CASSSTQFSGNTIYF
TGTGCCAGCAGCTCCACACAGTTCTCTGGAAACACCATATATTTT
>NA|TRBJ1-6|NA|TRBV7-2
CASSVTTNSPLHF
TGTGCCAGCAGCGTGACTACTAATTCACCCCTCCACTTT
>NA|TRBJ2-7|NA|TRBV5-1
CASSFPDSYEQYF
TGCGCCAGCAGCTTTCCGGACAGCTACGAGCAGTACTTC